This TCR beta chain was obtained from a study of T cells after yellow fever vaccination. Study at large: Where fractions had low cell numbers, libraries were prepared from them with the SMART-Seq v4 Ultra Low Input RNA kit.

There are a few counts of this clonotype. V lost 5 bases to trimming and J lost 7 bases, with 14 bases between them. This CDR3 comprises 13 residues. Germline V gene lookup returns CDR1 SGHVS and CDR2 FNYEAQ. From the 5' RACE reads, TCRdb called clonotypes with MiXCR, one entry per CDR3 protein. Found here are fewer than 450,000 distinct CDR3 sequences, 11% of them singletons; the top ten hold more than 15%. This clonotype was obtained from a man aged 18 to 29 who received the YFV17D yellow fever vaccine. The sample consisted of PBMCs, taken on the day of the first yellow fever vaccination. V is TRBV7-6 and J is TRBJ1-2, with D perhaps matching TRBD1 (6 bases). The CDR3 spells CASSPPGAIGYTF. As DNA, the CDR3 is TGTGCCAGCAGCCCCCCGGGGGCGATTGGCTACACCTTC.